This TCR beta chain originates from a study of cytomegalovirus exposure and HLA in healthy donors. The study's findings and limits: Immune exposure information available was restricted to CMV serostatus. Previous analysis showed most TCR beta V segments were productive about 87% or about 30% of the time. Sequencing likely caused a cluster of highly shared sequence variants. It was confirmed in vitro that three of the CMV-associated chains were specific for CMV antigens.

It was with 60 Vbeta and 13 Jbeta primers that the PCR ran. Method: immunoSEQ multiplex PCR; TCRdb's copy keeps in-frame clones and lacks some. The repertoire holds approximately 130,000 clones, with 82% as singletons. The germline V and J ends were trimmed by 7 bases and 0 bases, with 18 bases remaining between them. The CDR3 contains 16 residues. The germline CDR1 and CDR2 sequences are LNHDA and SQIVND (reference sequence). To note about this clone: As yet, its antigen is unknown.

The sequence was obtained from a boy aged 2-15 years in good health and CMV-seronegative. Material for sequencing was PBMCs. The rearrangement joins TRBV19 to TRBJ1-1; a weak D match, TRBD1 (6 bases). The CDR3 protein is CASTPVPRGLNTEAFF. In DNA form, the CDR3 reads TGTGCCAGTACCCCGGTCCCCAGGGGTCTGAACACTGAAGCTTTCTTT.